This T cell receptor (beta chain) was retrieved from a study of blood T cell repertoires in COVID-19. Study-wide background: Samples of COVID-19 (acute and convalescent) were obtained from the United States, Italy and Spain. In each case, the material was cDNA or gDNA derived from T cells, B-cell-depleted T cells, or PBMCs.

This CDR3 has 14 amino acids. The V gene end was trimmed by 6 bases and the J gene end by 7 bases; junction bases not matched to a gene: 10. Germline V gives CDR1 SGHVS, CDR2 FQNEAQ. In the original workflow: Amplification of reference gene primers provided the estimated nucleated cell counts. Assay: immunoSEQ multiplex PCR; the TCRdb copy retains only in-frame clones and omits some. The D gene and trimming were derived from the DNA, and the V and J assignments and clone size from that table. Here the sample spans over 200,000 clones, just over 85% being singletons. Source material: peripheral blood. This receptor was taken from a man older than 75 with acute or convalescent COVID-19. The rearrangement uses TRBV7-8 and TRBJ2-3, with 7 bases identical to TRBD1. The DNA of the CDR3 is TGTGCCAGCAGTTCGGGACAGCTTCAGTATACGCAGTATTTT. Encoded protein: CASSSGQLQYTQYF.